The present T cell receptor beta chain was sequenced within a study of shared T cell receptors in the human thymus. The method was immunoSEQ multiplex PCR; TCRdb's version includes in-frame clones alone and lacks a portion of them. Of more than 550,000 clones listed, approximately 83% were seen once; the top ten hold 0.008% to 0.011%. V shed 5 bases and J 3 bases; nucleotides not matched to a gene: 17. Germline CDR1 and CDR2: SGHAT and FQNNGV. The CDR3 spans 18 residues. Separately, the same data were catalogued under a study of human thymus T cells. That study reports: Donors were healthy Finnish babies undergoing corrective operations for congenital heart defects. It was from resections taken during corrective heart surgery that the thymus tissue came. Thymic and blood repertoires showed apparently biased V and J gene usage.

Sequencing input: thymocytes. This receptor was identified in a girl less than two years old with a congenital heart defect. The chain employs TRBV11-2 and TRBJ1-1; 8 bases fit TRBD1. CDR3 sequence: CASSPQLSWDRRHTEAFF. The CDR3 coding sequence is TGTGCCAGCAGCCCACAACTTAGCTGGGACAGGCGCCACACTGAAGCTTTCTTT.